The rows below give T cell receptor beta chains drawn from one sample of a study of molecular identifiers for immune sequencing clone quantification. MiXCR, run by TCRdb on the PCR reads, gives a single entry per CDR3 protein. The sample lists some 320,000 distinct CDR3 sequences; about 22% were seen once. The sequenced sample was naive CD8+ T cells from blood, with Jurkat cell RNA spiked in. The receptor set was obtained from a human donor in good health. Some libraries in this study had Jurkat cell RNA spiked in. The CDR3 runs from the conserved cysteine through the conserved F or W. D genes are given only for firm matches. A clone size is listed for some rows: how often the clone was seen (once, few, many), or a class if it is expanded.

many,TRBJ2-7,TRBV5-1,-,TGCGCCAGCAGTTCCGATCAGGTAACCTACGAGCAGTACTTC,CASSSDQVTYEQYF
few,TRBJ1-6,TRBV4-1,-,TGCGCCAGCAGCCAAGATCCGGGGCTGAGTTCACCCCTCCACTTT,CASSQDPGLSSPLHF
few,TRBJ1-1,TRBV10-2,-,TGCGCCAGCAACTGGGGGTTAGGCACTGAAGCTTTCTTT,CASNWGLGTEAFF
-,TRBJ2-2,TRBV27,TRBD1,TGTGCCAGCAGTTTATGGACAGGGGGTTCCACCGGGGAGCTGTTTTTT,CASSLWTGGSTGELFF
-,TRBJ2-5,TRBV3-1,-,TGTGCCAGCAGCTCTCTCCACAGCCATCAAGAGACCCAGTACTTC,CASSSLHSHQETQYF
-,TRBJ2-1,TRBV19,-,TGTGCCAGTAGTATAGATTACTGGATTACAGGAGAGCAGTTCTTC,CASSIDYWITGEQFF
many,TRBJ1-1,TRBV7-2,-,TGTGCCAGCAGCTTATCCGCGGGGATCACTGAAGCTTTCTTT,CASSLSAGITEAFF
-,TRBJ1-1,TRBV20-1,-,TGCAGTGCACTTCTCCTTTCCCTCTCGACCACTGAAGCTTTCTTT,CSALLLSLSTTEAFF
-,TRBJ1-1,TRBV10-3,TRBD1,TGTGCCATCAGGGCTGGGACAGGGGTCGACACTGAAGCTTTCTTT,CAIRAGTGVDTEAFF
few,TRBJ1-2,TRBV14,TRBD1,TGTGCCAGCAGCCACCGGACAGGGTTTACCTATGGCTACACCTTC,CASSHRTGFTYGYTF
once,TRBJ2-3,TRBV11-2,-,TGTGCCAGCAGCTTAGGAGTCGGACGCACATGGGATGCGCAGTATTTT,CASSLGVGRTWDAQYF
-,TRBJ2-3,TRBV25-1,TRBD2,TGTGCCAGCATGCCGGGACTAGCGACAGATACGCAGTATTTT,CASMPGLATDTQYF
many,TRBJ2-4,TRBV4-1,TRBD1,TGCGCCAGCAGCGAGAACAGGGGTCTAGCCAAAAACATTCAGTACTTC,CASSENRGLAKNIQYF
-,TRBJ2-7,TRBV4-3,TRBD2,TGCGCCAGCAGCCAAGGGTTTAGCGGGGGGGCAGAGCAGTACTTC,CASSQGFSGGAEQYF
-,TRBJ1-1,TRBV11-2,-,TGTGCCAGCAGCTTAGTGACAGGATTCGTCTACACTGAAGCTTTCTTT,CASSLVTGFVYTEAFF
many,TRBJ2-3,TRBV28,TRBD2,TGTGCCAGCAGTTCTCCCGAGACTAGCGGGAGGGGAACAGATACGCAGTATTTT,CASSSPETSGRGTDTQYF
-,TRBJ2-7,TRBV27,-,TGTGCCAGCAGTCCCCGGCCAGGGATAGATTACGAGCAGTACTTC,CASSPRPGIDYEQYF
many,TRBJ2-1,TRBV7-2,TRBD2,TGTGCCAGCACCCCTCAGGGCGGGGGGTTCAATGAGCAGTTCTTC,CASTPQGGGFNEQFF
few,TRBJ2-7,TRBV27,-,TGTGCCAGCGGATTAGGACCAGTCTACGAGCAGTACTTC,CASGLGPVYEQYF
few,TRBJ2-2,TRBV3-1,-,TGTGCCAGCAGCCAAGATCTTCTGAACACCGGGGAGCTGTTTTTT,CASSQDLLNTGELFF
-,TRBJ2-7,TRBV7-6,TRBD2,TGTGCCAGCAGCTTAGCGTTTAGCGGGATGTACGAGCAGTACTTC,CASSLAFSGMYEQYF
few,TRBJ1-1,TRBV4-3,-,TGCGCCAGCAGCCAAGATTTCACCCTGAACACTGAAGCTTTCTTT,CASSQDFTLNTEAFF
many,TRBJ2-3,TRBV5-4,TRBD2,TGTGCCAGCAGCTTGGGGCTAGCGGGACGCACAGATACGCAGTATTTT,CASSLGLAGRTDTQYF
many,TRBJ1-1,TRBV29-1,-,TGCAGCGTTGAAGATGCCGGCCCAGAAGCTTTCTTT,CSVEDAGPEAFF
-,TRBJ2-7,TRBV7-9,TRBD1,TGTGCCAGCAGCTTAGTCTTTCGAGACAGGGTAGACGAGCAGTACTTC,CASSLVFRDRVDEQYF
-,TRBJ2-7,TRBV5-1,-,TGCGCCAGCAGCCCGGAGGACTGGAACACCTACGAGCAGTACTTC,CASSPEDWNTYEQYF
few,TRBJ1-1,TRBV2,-,TGTGCCAGCAGTGAATCCCTCGTCTTGTCTGAAGCTTTCTTT,CASSESLVLSEAFF
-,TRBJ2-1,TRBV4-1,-,TGCGCCAGCAGCCAAGTCCGGGGGGCGGCTGGTGGTGAGCAGTTCTTC,CASSQVRGAAGGEQFF
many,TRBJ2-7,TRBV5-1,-,TGCGCCAGCAGTGCTGGCAGGGCCTACGAGCAGTACTTC,CASSAGRAYEQYF
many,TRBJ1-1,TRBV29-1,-,TGCAGCGTTCTGGATCTTTCGAACACTGAAGCTTTCTTT,CSVLDLSNTEAFF
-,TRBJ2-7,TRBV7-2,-,TGTGCCAGCAGCTTAGGGGCCGGGACACAAAACGAGCAGTACTTC,CASSLGAGTQNEQYF
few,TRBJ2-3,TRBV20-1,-,TGCAGTGCTAGGGGGGTGGGGGCGTGGAGCACAGATACGCAGTATTTT,CSARGVGAWSTDTQYF
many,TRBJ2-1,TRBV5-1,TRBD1,TGCGCCAGCACCCCCGGGACAGGGTATGGCAATGAGCAGTTCTTC,CASTPGTGYGNEQFF
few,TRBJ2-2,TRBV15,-,TGTGCCACCAGCAGAGATCTCTTAGGGGCGGGCACCGGGGAGCTGTTTTTT,CATSRDLLGAGTGELFF
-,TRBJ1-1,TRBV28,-,TGTGCCAGTGGCGAGGCAATCACTGAAGCTTCCTTT,CASGEAITEASF
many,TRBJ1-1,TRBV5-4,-,TGTGCCAGCAGCTCGGGGGTTAACACTGAAGCTTTCTTT,CASSSGVNTEAFF
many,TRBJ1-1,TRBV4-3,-,TGCGCCAGCAGCCAAGGAAGGGGTTTATTGGGAGTGAACACTGAAGCTTTCTTT,CASSQGRGLLGVNTEAFF
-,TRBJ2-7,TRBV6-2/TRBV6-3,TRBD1,TGTGCCAGCAGTTACTCGAAGGGGGCTGCGAGAGACGAGCAGTACTTC,CASSYSKGAARDEQYF
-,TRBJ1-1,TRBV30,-,TGTGCCTGGAGTTCACTGTCGAACACTGAAGCTTTCTTT,CAWSSLSNTEAFF
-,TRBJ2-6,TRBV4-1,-,TGCGCCAGCAGCCAAGCCCCGTCTGGGGCCAACGTCCTGACTTTC,CASSQAPSGANVLTF
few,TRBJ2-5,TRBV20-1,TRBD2,TGCAGTGCTAGAGATTTGGGACTAGCGGGAGGTTTTGGAGAGACCCAGTACTTC,CSARDLGLAGGFGETQYF
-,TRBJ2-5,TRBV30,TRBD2,TGTGCCTGGAGTGGGACTAGCGCAGAGACCCAGTACTTC,CAWSGTSAETQYF
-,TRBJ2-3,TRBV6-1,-,TGTGCCAGCAGTGAAGTCCCAGATACGCAGTATTTT,CASSEVPDTQYF
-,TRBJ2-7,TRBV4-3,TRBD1,TGCGCCAGCAGCCAAACCGGACAGGGGCTCTCCTACGAGCAGTACTTC,CASSQTGQGLSYEQYF
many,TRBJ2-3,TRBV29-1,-,TGCAGCCGACAGGAACGCACAGATACGCAGTATTTT,CSRQERTDTQYF
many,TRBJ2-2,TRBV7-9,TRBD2,TGTGCCAGCAGCTTACCCCCTAGCGGGAGAGAGACCGGGGAGCTGTTTTTT,CASSLPPSGRETGELFF
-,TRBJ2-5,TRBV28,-,TGTGCCAGCAGTTTTTTTAATCAAGAGACCCAGTACTTC,CASSFFNQETQYF
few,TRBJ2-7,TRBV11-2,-,TGTGCCAGCAGCTTAGTTCTGGGACCGGGGTACGAGCAGTACTTC,CASSLVLGPGYEQYF
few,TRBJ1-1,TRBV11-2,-,TGTGCCAGCAGCTTAGTTCCGGACCCTGAAGCTTTCTTT,CASSLVPDPEAFF
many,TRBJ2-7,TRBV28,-,TGTGCCAGCAGTTCGACGGACTACGAGCAGTACTTC,CASSSTDYEQYF
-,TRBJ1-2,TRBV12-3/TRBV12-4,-,TGTGCTACTCCCGAGGGGAACCGACGCGGCTACACCTTC,CATPEGNRRGYTF
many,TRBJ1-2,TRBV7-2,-,TGTGCCAGCAGCTTCGGAGGGGGTCTCTATGGCTACACCTTC,CASSFGGGLYGYTF
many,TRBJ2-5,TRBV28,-,TGTGCCAGCCGGAAAAGGGTTTACCAAGAGACCCAGTACTTC,CASRKRVYQETQYF
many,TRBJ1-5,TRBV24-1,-,TGTGCCACCAGTGGGAAGGGCCGACAGCCCCAGCATTTT,CATSGKGRQPQHF